The 27 T cell receptor beta chains presented below share a single source sample, sequenced in a study of shared clonotypes between healthy human individuals. Assay used: immunoSEQ multiplex PCR; TCRdb lists only in-frame clones, some missing. Of about 2.4 million clones listed, more than 90% are singletons. Sequencing was performed on naive CD4+ T cells sorted from blood. Specified subset: CD45RA+ positively selected. The receptors were gathered from a man aged 18 to 29 in good health.

Here the CDR3 reads CASSSPGHPNYEQYF. The CDR3 DNA follows: TGTGCCAGCAGTTCCCCGGGACATCCAAACTACGAGCAGTACTTC. The rearrangement links TRBV6-6 to TRBJ2-7; D is possibly TRBD1 (6 bases). Looked up from germline, CDR1 is MNHNY and CDR2 is SVGAGI (reference sequence). V lost 4 bases and J lost 3, with 16 bases in between. The CDR3 has 15 amino acids.

The rearrangement uses TRBV11-2 and TRBJ2-2; no reliable D call. Trimming cost V 5 bases and J 3 bases, with 10 bases left between them. The CDR3 has 14 amino acids. CDR1 is SGHAT and CDR2 is FQNNGV in the germline V gene. CDR3 in DNA: TGTGCCAGCAGCCAGGACGGTGACACCGGGGAGCTGTTTTTT. Its protein product is CASSQDGDTGELFF.

CDR3 amino acids: CASSSGGAVDEQFF. The CDR3 coding sequence is TGTGCCAGCAGTAGCGGGGGGGCGGTTGATGAGCAGTTCTTC. The chain recombines TRBV28 with TRBJ2-1; 10 bases fit TRBD2. Trimming removed 5 bases from V and 8 bases from J; junction bases left unmatched: 6. Per the germline V gene, CDR1 is MDHEN and CDR2 is SYDVKM. This CDR3 contains 14 residues.

The V and J genes are TRBV10-3 and TRBJ2-3, with no clear D. Between the trimmed V and J ends, which lost 4 bases and 0 bases, there was a span of 8 bases. The CDR3 is 14 amino acids. Germline values: CDR1 ENHRY, CDR2 SYGVKD. The chain's CDR3 is CAISGLESTDTQYF. DNA of the CDR3: TGTGCCATCAGTGGACTTGAAAGCACAGATACGCAGTATTTT.

The gene calls are TRBV30 and TRBJ1-2; 8 bases map to TRBD1. Per the germline V gene, CDR1 is GTSNPN and CDR2 is SVGIG (reference sequence). The CDR3 contains 14 residues. After removal of 3 bases from V and 6 bases from J, the junction contained 9 bases not matched to a gene. The CDR3 DNA is TGTGCCTGGAGAGAAACAGGGGGGTGGGATGGCTACACCTTC. It encodes CAWRETGGWDGYTF.

This rearrangement joins TRBV11-2 to TRBJ2-2; weak D call: TRBD1 (6 bases). There are 16 residues in the CDR3. The V end lost 0 bases, the J end lost 0 bases, and 8 bases lay between the germline ends. Germline CDR1 and CDR2: SGHAT and FQNNGV. CDR3 coding DNA: TGTGCCAGCAGCTTAGATACAGGGTCGAACACCGGGGAGCTGTTTTTT. Its protein is CASSLDTGSNTGELFF.

This clone was observed once. The chain carries TRBV5-1 and TRBJ1-1, with D uncertain. The CDR3 length is 14 residues. V was shortened by 2 bases and J by 5 bases, with 13 bases between the two germline ends. Germline CDR1 reads SGHRS; CDR2 reads YFSETQ. The CDR3 DNA reads as TGCGCCAGCAGCTTCGATCAAGGAAGGACTGAAGCTTTCTTT. It is translated as CASSFDQGRTEAFF.

The chain links TRBV18 to TRBJ2-2; D not resolved. Germline values: CDR1 KGHSH, CDR2 LQKENI. The V end lost 6 bases, the J end lost 3 bases, and 14 bases lay between the germline ends. The CDR3 runs 15 residues. The DNA for the CDR3 is TGTGCCAGCTCCCGACCATCTCCAGACACCGGGGAGCTGTTTTTT. Residues: CASSRPSPDTGELFF. The full variable domain, completed using reference TRBV18 and TRBJ2-2, is NAGVMQNPRHLVRRRGQEARLRCSPMKGHSHVYWYRQLPEEGLKFMVYLQKENIIDESGMPKERFSAEFPKEGPSILRIQQVVRGDSAAYFCASSRPSPDTGELFFGEGSRLTVL.

The genes are TRBV6-6 and TRBJ1-1; 7 bases are shared with TRBD1. This CDR3 contains 12 residues. V was pared by 6 bases and J by 11 bases, with 9 bases of the junction left unmatched. Looked up from germline, CDR1 is MNHNY and CDR2 is SVGAGI (reference sequence). The CDR3 loop is CASSPADRVAFF. The CDR3 region has the DNA TGTGCCAGCAGCCCCGCCGACAGGGTCGCTTTCTTT.

DNA for the CDR3: TGTGCCAGCAGCGCTCAGCAGGGCGCAAGTTCACCCCTCCACTTT. Translating gives CASSAQQGASSPLHF. The V call is TRBV11-2, the J call TRBJ1-6; D perhaps matches TRBD1 (5 bases). Looked up from germline, CDR1 is SGHAT and CDR2 is FQNNGV. V was trimmed by 5 bases and J by 9 bases, leaving 17 bases between them. This CDR3 spans 15 amino acids.

J is TRBJ2-3 and V is TRBV11-3; D gene uncertain. Per the germline V gene, CDR1 is SGHNT and CDR2 is YENEEA. Deletions cut 2 bases from V and 2 bases from J, with 8 bases between. The length of the CDR3 is 14 residues. CDR3 sequence reads: CASSLTHPTDTQYF. CDR3 nucleotides: TGTGCCAGCAGCTTAACCCATCCCACAGATACGCAGTATTTT.

The sample holds one count of this clone. The chain has TRBV19 and TRBJ2-3; D is possibly TRBD1 or TRBD2 (5 bases each). Germline CDR1 and CDR2: LNHDA and SQIVND (reference sequence). With 6 bases removed from V and 1 base from J, the gap between germline ends came to 17 bases. This CDR3 is built from 16 residues. The CDR3 sequence is CASRVWDPGGTDTQYF. The CDR3 nucleotides read TGTGCCAGTAGGGTTTGGGACCCGGGTGGCACAGATACGCAGTATTTT.

The chain links TRBV28 to TRBJ1-6; D unclear. Germline lookup yields CDR1 MDHEN and CDR2 SYDVKM. The V end lost 8 bases, the J end lost 6 bases, and 8 bases lay between the germline ends. The CDR3 covers 12 residues. The CDR3 DNA sequence: TGTGCCAGCCGAATCGTTAATTCACCCCTCCACTTT. Amino acids: CASRIVNSPLHF.

CDR3 loop: CSVVLNLNTEAFF. Here the CDR3 DNA reads TGCAGCGTTGTTCTGAATCTGAACACTGAAGCTTTCTTT. The chain couples TRBV29-1 to TRBJ1-1; D not certain. This CDR3 contains 13 residues. V lost 4 bases and J 0 bases, leaving 9 bases between the germline ends. CDR1 and CDR2 from the germline V gene are SQVTM and ANQGSEA.

This chain joins TRBV5-6 and TRBJ1-2; weak D call: TRBD1 (5 bases). CDR3 size: 15 residues. The germline V gene has CDR1 SGHDT and CDR2 YYEEEE. Deletions cut 4 bases from V and 2 bases from J, with 15 bases between. For the CDR3, the DNA is TGTGCCAGCAGCCCCCGGCGGGGCCGGAACTATGGCTACACCTTC. Its translation: CASSPRRGRNYGYTF.

This chain joins TRBV13 and TRBJ2-2; 10 bases align to TRBD2. The CDR3 is 17 amino acids. Germline CDR1 is PRHDT and CDR2 is FYEKMQ (reference sequence). J was trimmed by 2 bases and V by 6 bases; bases with no gene match: 9. The CDR3 DNA follows: TGTGCCAGCAGACCCCGTGGACTAGCGGCAAACACCGGGGAGCTGTTTTTT. Translation: CASRPRGLAANTGELFF.

This sequence joins TRBV6-5 and TRBJ1-2; TRBD1 matches at 8 bases. The CDR3 extends over 15 amino acids. The V gene end was trimmed by 0 bases and the J gene end by 6 bases; junction bases not matched to a gene: 6. Germline loops: CDR1 MNHEY, CDR2 SVGAGI. The CDR3 bases are TGTGCCAGCAGTTACTCGACAGGGGCCTTCAATGGCTACACCTTC. Translation: CASSYSTGAFNGYTF.

Written as DNA, the CDR3 is TGTGCCAGCAGTGAACAGGGATCTTCTCCTGGGGCCAACGTCCTGACTTTC. As protein: CASSEQGSSPGANVLTF. The chain uses TRBV2 and TRBJ2-6, with a possible D match to TRBD1 (5 bases). CDR1 and CDR2 (germline): SNHLY, FYNNEI. CDR3 length: 17 residues. V gave up 2 bases and J gave up 2 bases, with 13 bases separating them.

V and J are TRBV10-1 and TRBJ2-2, with D possibly TRBD1 on 7 matching bases. Germline loops: CDR1 WNHNN, CDR2 SYGVQD (reference sequence). The CDR3 covers 15 residues. V gave up 9 bases and J gave up 6 bases, with 20 bases separating them. CDR3: CASRRGLWESGELFF. The CDR3 DNA follows: TGCGCCAGTAGGAGGGGGCTATGGGAATCCGGGGAGCTGTTTTTT.

V and J are TRBV6-1 and TRBJ2-7, with 12 nucleotides matching TRBD2. Trimming at V came to 7 bases and at J to 6 bases, leaving 7 bases not matched to a gene. CDR3 length: 14 residues. Per the germline V gene, CDR1 is MNHNS and CDR2 is SASEGT. The CDR3: CASTATSGSFEQYF. The CDR3 nucleotides read TGTGCCAGCACCGCGACTAGCGGGAGCTTCGAGCAGTACTTC.

The genes are TRBV5-5 and TRBJ1-6; maybe TRBD1 (5 bases). Deletions cut 0 bases from V and 9 bases from J, with 16 bases between. The CDR3 runs to 16 residues. The V gene's germline CDR1 is SGHKS and CDR2 YYEKEE (reference sequence). This chain's CDR3 is CASSLVGQGLRSPLHF. CDR3 coding DNA: TGTGCCAGCAGCTTGGTTGGGCAGGGATTGCGTTCACCCCTCCACTTT.

This clone has more than one count but fewer than ten. The rearrangement links TRBV6-1 to TRBJ1-4; D possibly corresponds to TRBD1 (6 bases). Between the trimmed V and J ends, which lost 3 bases and 1 base, there was a span of 6 bases. CDR3 length: 14 residues. Germline V gene sequence: CDR1 MNHNS, CDR2 SASEGT. CDR3 DNA: TGTGCCAGCAGTGACAGGGGAACTAATGAAAAACTGTTTTTT. Translating it yields CASSDRGTNEKLFF.

The chain joins TRBV30 to TRBJ1-5, with a possible D match to TRBD1 (5 bases). Trimming stripped 1 base from V and 3 bases from J, with 10 bases between. The CDR3 has 14 amino acids. Germline V gene sequence: CDR1 GTSNPN, CDR2 SVGIG (reference sequence). The CDR3 DNA reads as TGTGCCTGGAGTGAGAGACAGTTCAATCAGCCCCAGCATTTT. Translation gives CAWSERQFNQPQHF.

This chain uses TRBV7-2 with TRBJ2-7; no clear D gene. Germline loops: CDR1 SGHTA, CDR2 FQGNSA. The germline V and J ends were trimmed by 2 bases and 2 bases, with 4 bases remaining between them. The CDR3 consists of 12 residues. DNA of the CDR3: TGTGCCAGCAGCTTAAATGCCTACGAGCAGTACTTC. Translating it yields CASSLNAYEQYF.

The chain carries TRBV28 and TRBJ1-1; D remains unclear. The CDR3 is made up of 12 amino acids. Germline CDR1 MDHEN, CDR2 SYDVKM. V lost 8 bases and J lost 2, with 9 bases in between. The CDR3 coding sequence is TGTGCCAGCCTGGGAGATAACACTGAAGCTTTCTTT. Translated, it gives CASLGDNTEAFF. Complete variable domain (other parts from reference TRBV28 and TRBJ1-1): DVKVTQSSRYLVKRTGEKVFLECVQDMDHENMFWYRQDPGLGLRLIYFSYDVKMKEKGDIPEGYSVSREKKERFSLILESASTNQTSMYLCASLGDNTEAFFGQGTRLTVV.

The V gene is TRBV30, the J gene TRBJ2-5, with D possibly being TRBD2 (6 bases). Germline loops: CDR1 GTSNPN, CDR2 SVGIG (reference sequence). V gave up 3 bases and J gave up 5 bases, with 13 bases separating them. The CDR3 spans 13 residues. CDR3 sequence reads: CAWRSGRLETQYF. CDR3 nucleotide sequence: TGTGCCTGGAGGTCTGGGAGGTTGGAGACCCAGTACTTC.

This rearrangement joins TRBV7-9 to TRBJ1-5, with 10 bases matching TRBD1. The CDR3 has 16 amino acids. In germline, CDR1 is SEHNR, CDR2 FQNEAQ (reference sequence). Losses at the gene ends were 4 bases for V and 2 bases for J; bases not matched to a gene: 5. The CDR3 sequence is CASSSGQGIRNQPQHF. For the CDR3, the DNA is TGTGCCAGCAGCTCGGGACAGGGGATTCGCAATCAGCCCCAGCATTTT.